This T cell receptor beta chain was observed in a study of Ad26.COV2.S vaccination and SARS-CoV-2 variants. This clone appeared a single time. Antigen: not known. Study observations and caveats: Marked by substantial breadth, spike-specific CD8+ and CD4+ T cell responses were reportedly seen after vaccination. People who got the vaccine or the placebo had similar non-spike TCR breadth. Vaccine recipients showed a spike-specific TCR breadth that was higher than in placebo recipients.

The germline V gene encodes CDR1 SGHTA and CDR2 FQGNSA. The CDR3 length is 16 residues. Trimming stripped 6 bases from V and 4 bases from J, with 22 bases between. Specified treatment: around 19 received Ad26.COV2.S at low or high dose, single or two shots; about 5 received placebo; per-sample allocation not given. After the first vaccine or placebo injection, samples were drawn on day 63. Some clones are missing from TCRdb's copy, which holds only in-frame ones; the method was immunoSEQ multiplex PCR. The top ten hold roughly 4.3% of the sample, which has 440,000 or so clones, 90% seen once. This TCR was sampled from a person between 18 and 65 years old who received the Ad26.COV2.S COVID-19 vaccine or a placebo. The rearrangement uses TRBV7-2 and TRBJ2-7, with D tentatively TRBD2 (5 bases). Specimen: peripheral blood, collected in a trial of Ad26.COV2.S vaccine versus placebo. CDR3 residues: CASRYIGGTSRYEQYF. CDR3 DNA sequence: TGTGCCAGCAGGTATATCGGAGGAACGTCGAGGTACGAGCAGTACTTC. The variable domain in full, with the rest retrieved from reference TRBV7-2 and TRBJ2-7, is GAGVSQSPSNKVTEKGKDVELRCDPISGHTALYWYRQSLGQGLEFLIYFQGNSAPDKSGLPSDRFSAERTGGSVSTLTIQRTQQEDSAVYLCASRYIGGTSRYEQYFGPGTRLTVT.